The next 9 T cell receptor beta chains were all read from a single sample in a study of cytomegalovirus exposure and HLA in healthy donors. The PCR was carried out with 60 Vbeta primers and 13 Jbeta primers. Measured with immunoSEQ multiplex PCR; TCRdb has only the in-frame clones, and not every one. The table lists approximately 120,000 clones, 83% of them singletons. Material: PBMCs. Receptors were obtained from a woman aged 40 to 55 in good health and CMV-seropositive.

The chain couples TRBV6-6 to TRBJ2-7; D is perhaps TRBD1 (6 bases). The CDR3 runs to 14 residues. From germline, CDR1 is MNHNY and CDR2 SVGAGI (reference sequence). V was shortened by 6 bases and J by 2 bases, with 14 bases between the two germline ends. The CDR3 coding sequence is TGTGCCAGCAGCTCTGCTGGGGGCCCCTACGAGCAGTACTTC. It translates to CASSSAGGPYEQYF.

This clone showed up just a few times. This chain links TRBV11-2 with TRBJ2-5; D possibly corresponds to TRBD2 (5 bases). V lost 5 bases, J lost 7 bases, and 11 bases lay in between. This CDR3 spans 12 amino acids. The germline CDR1 and CDR2 sequences are SGHAT and FQNNGV. The CDR3 loop reads CASSPRGWTQYF. In DNA form, the CDR3 reads TGTGCCAGCAGCCCACGCGGGTGGACCCAGTACTTC.

The chain couples TRBV4-2 to TRBJ2-4; TRBD2 might be the D (6 bases). This CDR3 spans 17 amino acids. Germline assignment: CDR1 LGHNA and CDR2 YNFKEQ. The V and J ends lost 0 bases and 7 bases respectively, with 19 bases between them. The CDR3: CASSQEGLAIRWNIQYF. Written as DNA, the CDR3 is TGTGCCAGCAGCCAAGAAGGTCTAGCGATAAGATGGAACATTCAGTACTTC.

The CDR3 nucleotides read TGTGCCAGCAAACAGGGGCCCATTCAGTACTTC. Translated: CASKQGPIQYF. The V call is TRBV11-2, the J call TRBJ2-4; 7 nucleotides align to TRBD1. Germline V lookup: CDR1 SGHAT, CDR2 FQNNGV. The CDR3 consists of 11 residues. V dropped 7 bases and J dropped 9; count of bases not matched to a gene: 3.

This chain uses TRBV7-9 with TRBJ2-7; 10 nucleotides agree with TRBD1. V trimming: 3 bases; J trimming: 0 bases; junction bases outside the gene matches: 8. This CDR3 spans 17 amino acids. Looked up from germline, CDR1 is SEHNR and CDR2 is FQNEAQ (reference sequence). CDR3 region: CASSFAGTGELSYEQYF. CDR3 in DNA: TGTGCCAGCAGCTTCGCCGGGACAGGGGAGCTCTCCTACGAGCAGTACTTC.

This sequence joins TRBV11-1 and TRBJ2-7; 9 nucleotides line up with TRBD1. The CDR3 is made up of 15 amino acids. V lost 3 bases and J lost 9; bases outside the gene matches: 12. CDR1 SGHAT and CDR2 FQDESV come from the germline V gene (reference sequence). The CDR3, as DNA: TGTGCCAGCAGCTTGGGGGGACAGGGAGATATCGGGCAGTACTTC. Protein: CASSLGGQGDIGQYF.

DNA of the CDR3: TGTGCCAGCACTACTCAACCCCCTTTAGCGGGAGCCGCTGATGAGCAGTTCTTC. This translates into CASTTQPPLAGAADEQFF. The chain carries TRBV7-8 and TRBJ2-1, with 9 bases fitting TRBD2. The CDR3 contains 18 residues. Germline loops: CDR1 SGHVS, CDR2 FQNEAQ. After removal of 7 bases from V and 8 bases from J, the junction contained 21 bases not matched to a gene.

The chain carries TRBV11-2 and TRBJ2-7; tentatively, D is TRBD2 (5 bases). Germline V gene lookup returns CDR1 SGHAT and CDR2 FQNNGV. The CDR3 runs to 14 residues. The V end lost 2 bases, the J end lost 5 bases, and 13 bases lay between the germline ends. CDR3: CASSLNPSFDEQYF. The CDR3 nucleotides are TGTGCCAGCAGCTTAAATCCTAGCTTCGACGAGCAGTACTTC.

J is TRBJ2-1 and V is TRBV15; D may be TRBD2 (5 bases). V was pared by 5 bases and J by 7 bases, with 12 bases between. The CDR3 runs to 13 residues. Germline assignment: CDR1 LNHNV and CDR2 YYDKDF (reference sequence). As DNA, the CDR3 is TGTGCCACCAGCCGGGGTAGCGAAAATGAGCAGTTCTTC. Translated: CATSRGSENEQFF.